Shown below are 6 T cell receptor beta chains from a single sample sequenced in a study of CD8+CD57+ T cells in acquired aplastic anemia (dated by TCRdb to the late 2010s). TCRdb shows the sequencer as Illumina HiSeq 2000. Genomic DNA served as template for TCR beta VDJ combination and CDR3 sequence profiling. Using fastp trimming at Q25 and MiXCR clonotype assembly, TCRdb reanalyzed the public sequencing data and kept in-frame beta chains. Rows with a matching CDR3 protein are joined into one entry that keeps the most common DNA and genes. For this sample there are about 210,000 distinct CDR3 sequences; approximately 35% appear just once. 0.95% to 1.3% of the sample is taken by the ten largest. The sample comprised sorted CD4+, CD8+, or CD8+CD57+ T cells (not recorded which) from PBMCs. All receptors derive from a human donor in good health, serving as a control.

This clonotype was counted at least ten times. This rearrangement joins TRBV12-5 to TRBJ1-5; D perhaps matches TRBD1 (6 bases). V was cut by 1 base and J by 4 bases, with 11 bases left in between. The CDR3 consists of 15 residues. In germline, CDR1 is LGHNT, CDR2 FRNRAP. CDR3 loop: CASGLAVTGNQPQHF. The CDR3 DNA sequence: TGTGCTAGTGGTTTGGCTGTAACAGGGAATCAGCCCCAGCATTTT.

This clonotype was detected many times. The V and J genes are TRBV7-9 and TRBJ1-5; 10 bases fit TRBD1. Trimming cost V 1 base and J 7 bases; bases outside gene matches: 1. The V gene's germline CDR1 is SEHNR and CDR2 FQNEAQ (reference sequence). This CDR3 spans 14 amino acids. The CDR3 DNA reads TGTGCCAGCAGCTTAGGGGACAGGGGCCAGCCCCAGCATTTT. Translating it yields CASSLGDRGQPQHF.

This clonotype was observed at least ten times. The V and J genes are TRBV11-2 and TRBJ1-6; D is ambiguous. The CDR3 has 16 residues. CDR1 is SGHAT, CDR2 FQNNGV, per germline. Trimming took off 2 bases at V and 10 bases at J, with 18 bases between the two ends. The CDR3 DNA sequence: TGTGCCAGCAGCTTAAGTATCGCCGGGCGCGGATCACCCCTCCACTTT. This sequence encodes CASSLSIAGRGSPLHF.

Details on this clonotype: A much larger clone lies one base from this, so it may be a read error. The V gene is TRBV5-1, the J gene TRBJ1-6, with a possible D match to TRBD1 (6 bases). This CDR3 is 15 amino acids long. Germline CDR1 and CDR2: SGHRS and YFSETQ. V was shortened by 4 bases and J by 12 bases, with 20 bases between the two germline ends. CDR3 in amino acids: CASSPLPGDYQPLHF. In DNA form, the CDR3 reads TGCGCCAGCAGCCCGTTGCCAGGGGATTATCAACCCCTCCACTTT.

This clonotype has ten or more counts. The rearrangement joins TRBV7-9 to TRBJ2-3; TRBD2 agrees at 14 bases. The V gene's germline CDR1 is SEHNR and CDR2 FQNEAQ (reference sequence). J gave up 10 bases and V 11 bases, and 14 bases lay outside the gene matches. The CDR3 runs to 15 residues. CDR3 sequence (DNA): TGTGCCTTTACACCGACTAGCGGGAGGGCCATGGCGCAGTATTTT. This gives the protein CAFTPTSGRAMAQYF. Drawing the rest from reference TRBV7-9 and TRBJ2-3, the complete variable domain is DTGVSQNPRHKITKRGQNVTFRCDPISEHNRLYWYRQTLGQGPEFLTYFQNEAQLEKSRLLSDRFSAERPKGSFSTLEIQRTEQGDSAMYLCAFTPTSGRAMAQYFGPGTRLTVL.

This clonotype occurred many times. The J gene is TRBJ1-1, the V gene TRBV7-8; D uncertain. This CDR3 spans 15 amino acids. The germline V gene has CDR1 SGHVS and CDR2 FQNEAQ. V was clipped by 5 bases and J by 1 base, with 14 bases between them. CDR3 coding DNA: TGTGCCAGCAGCCTAATGACGGTTACGAACACTGAAGCTTTCTTT. Translating it yields CASSLMTVTNTEAFF.